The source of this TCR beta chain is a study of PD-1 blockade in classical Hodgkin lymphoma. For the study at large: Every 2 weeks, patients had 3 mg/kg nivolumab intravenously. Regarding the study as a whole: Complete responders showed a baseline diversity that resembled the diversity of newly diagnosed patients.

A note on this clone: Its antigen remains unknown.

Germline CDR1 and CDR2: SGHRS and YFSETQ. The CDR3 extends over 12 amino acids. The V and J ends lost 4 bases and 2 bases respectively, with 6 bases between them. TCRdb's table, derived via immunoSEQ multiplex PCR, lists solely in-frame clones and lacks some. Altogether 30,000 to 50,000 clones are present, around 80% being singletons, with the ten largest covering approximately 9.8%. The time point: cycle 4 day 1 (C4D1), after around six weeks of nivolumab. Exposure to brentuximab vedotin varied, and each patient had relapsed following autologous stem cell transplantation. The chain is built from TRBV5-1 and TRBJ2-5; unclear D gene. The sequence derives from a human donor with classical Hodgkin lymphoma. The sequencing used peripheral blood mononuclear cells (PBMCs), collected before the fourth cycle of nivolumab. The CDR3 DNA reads TGCGCCAGCAGCCTAAATCAAGAGACCCAGTACTTC. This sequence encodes CASSLNQETQYF.